The source of this TCR beta chain is a study of T cell repertoires in cytomegalovirus infection. Study at large: The public TCR beta signatures pointed to both CMV infection and matching HLA type.

Study-wide points: It was HLA-C-restricted CMV-specific TCR beta clonotypes that dominated the response ex vivo. Cumulative frequency (of public TCR beta family members) identified carriers of CMV plus the relevant HLA.

Worth noting for this clonotype: Antigen: not known.

Germline V lookup: CDR1 MDHEN, CDR2 SYDVKM. J gave up 7 bases and V 7 bases, and 4 bases lay outside the gene matches. The CDR3 has 12 residues. In TCRdb, the reads were re-called with MiXCR into one record per CDR3 protein. The sample holds approximately 910,000 distinct CDR3 sequences, about a third seen once. The starting material was cultured CD8+ T cells from PBMCs, obtained from culture after CMV antigen stimulation. This receptor was obtained from a human donor in good health (CMV status not recorded). Some clones in this sample may be carry-over from other donors' samples. This chain uses TRBV28 with TRBJ2-1, with TRBD1 identical over 7 bases. CDR3 nucleotide sequence: TGTGCCAGCATTTCAGGGGGAAATGAGCAGTTCTTC. Amino acid sequence: CASISGGNEQFF.